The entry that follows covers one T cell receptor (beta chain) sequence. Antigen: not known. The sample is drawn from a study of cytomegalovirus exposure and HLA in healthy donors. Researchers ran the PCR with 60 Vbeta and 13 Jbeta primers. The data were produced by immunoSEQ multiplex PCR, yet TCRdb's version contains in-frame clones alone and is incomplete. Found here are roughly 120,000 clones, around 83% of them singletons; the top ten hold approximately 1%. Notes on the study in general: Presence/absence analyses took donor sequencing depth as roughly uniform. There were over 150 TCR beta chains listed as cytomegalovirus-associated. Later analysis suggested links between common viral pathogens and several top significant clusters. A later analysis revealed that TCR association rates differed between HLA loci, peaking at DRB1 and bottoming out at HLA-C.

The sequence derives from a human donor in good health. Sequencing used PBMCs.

In DNA, the CDR3 is TGTGCCAGCAGCCGATCCGAGACAGCTAGGACTAGCGGGGCCAGCTCCTACAATGAGCAGTTCTTC. Encoded protein: CASSRSETARTSGASSYNEQFF. The V and J genes are TRBV13 and TRBJ2-1; 12 positions match TRBD2. V was clipped by 5 bases and J by 0 bases; unmatched bases: 20. The CDR3 runs 22 residues. Germline V gives CDR1 PRHDT, CDR2 FYEKMQ (reference sequence).